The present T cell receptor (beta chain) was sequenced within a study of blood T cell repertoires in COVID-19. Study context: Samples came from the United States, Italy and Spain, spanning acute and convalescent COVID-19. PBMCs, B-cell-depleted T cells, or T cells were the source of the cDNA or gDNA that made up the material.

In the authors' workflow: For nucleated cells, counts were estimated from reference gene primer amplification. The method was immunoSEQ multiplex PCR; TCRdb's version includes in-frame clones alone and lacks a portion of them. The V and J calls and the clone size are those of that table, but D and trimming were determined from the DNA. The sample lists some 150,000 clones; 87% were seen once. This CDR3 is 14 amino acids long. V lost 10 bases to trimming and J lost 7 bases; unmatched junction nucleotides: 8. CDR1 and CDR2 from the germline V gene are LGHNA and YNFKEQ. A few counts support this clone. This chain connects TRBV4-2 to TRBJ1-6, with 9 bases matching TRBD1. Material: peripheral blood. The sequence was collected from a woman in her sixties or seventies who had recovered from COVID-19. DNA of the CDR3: TGTGCCACCTCCCGACAGGGGGAAAATTCACCCCTCCACTTT. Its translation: CATSRQGENSPLHF.